What follows describes a single T cell receptor (beta chain). In germline, CDR1 is MNHEY, CDR2 SMNVEV (reference sequence). This CDR3 is 14 amino acids long. V was clipped by 2 bases and J by 4 bases, with 11 bases between them. The sample belongs to a study of blood T cell repertoires in COVID-19. About the study: The origin of the acute and convalescent COVID-19 samples was the United States, Italy and Spain. T cells, B-cell-depleted T cells, or PBMCs provided the cDNA or gDNA that served as material.

In the authors' methods: The authors estimated nucleated cell counts from reference gene primer amplification. Some clones are missing from TCRdb's copy, which holds only in-frame ones; the method was immunoSEQ multiplex PCR. D and trimming come from the DNA, and the V and J calls and clone size come from that table. The sample holds fewer than 250,000 clones, about four fifths seen once. Sequenced: PBMCs or T cells enriched from blood (not recorded which). This chain connects TRBV27 to TRBJ1-1; D might be TRBD1 (6 bases). This receptor was taken from a woman aged 45 to 65 with acute COVID-19. The CDR3 bases are TGTGCCAGCAGTTTAATGGGGGCGAGCACTGAAGCTTTCTTT. It encodes CASSLMGASTEAFF.